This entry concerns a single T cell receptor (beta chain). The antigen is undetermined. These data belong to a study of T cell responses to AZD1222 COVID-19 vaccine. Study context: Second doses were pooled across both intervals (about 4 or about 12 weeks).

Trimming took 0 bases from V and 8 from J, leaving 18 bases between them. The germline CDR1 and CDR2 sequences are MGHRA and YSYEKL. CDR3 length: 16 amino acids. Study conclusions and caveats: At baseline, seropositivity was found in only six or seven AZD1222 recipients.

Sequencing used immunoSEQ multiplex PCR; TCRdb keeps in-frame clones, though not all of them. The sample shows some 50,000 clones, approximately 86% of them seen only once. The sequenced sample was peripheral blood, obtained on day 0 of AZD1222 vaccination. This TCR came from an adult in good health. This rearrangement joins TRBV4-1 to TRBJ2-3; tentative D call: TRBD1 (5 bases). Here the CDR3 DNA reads TGCGCCAGCAGCCAAGATTGGGGCCAAGGGTTTGTTACGCAGTATTTT. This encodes CASSQDWGQGFVTQYF.